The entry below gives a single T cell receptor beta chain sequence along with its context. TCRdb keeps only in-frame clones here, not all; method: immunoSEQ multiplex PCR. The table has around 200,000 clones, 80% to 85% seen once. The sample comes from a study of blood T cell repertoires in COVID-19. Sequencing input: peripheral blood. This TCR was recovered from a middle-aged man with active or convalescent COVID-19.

The CDR3 region is CASSRQVGNTEAFF. The CDR3 coding sequence is TGTGCCAGCAGCCGCCAGGTCGGGAACACTGAAGCTTTCTTT. The chain joins TRBV7-9 to TRBJ1-1; D uncertain. CDR3 size: 14 residues. Germline CDR1 is SEHNR and CDR2 is FQNEAQ (reference sequence). V was clipped by 5 bases and J by 1 base, with 11 bases between them.